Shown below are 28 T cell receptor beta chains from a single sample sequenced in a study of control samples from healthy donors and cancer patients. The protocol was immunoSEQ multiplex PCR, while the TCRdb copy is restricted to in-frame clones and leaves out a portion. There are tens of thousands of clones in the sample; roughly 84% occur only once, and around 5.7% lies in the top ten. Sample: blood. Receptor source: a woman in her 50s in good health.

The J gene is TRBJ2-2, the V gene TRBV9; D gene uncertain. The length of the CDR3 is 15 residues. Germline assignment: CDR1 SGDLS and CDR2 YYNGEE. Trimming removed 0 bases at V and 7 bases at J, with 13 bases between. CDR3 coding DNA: TGTGCCAGCAGCGTAGACAGTGGGGTCGACGGGGAGCTGTTTTTT. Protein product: CASSVDSGVDGELFF.

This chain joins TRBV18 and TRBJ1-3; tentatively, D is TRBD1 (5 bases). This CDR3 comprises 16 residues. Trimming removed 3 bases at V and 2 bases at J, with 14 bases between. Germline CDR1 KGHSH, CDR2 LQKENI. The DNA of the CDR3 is TGTGCCAGCTCACCCTATAGTGGGGGGACTGGAAACACCATATATTTT. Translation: CASSPYSGGTGNTIYF. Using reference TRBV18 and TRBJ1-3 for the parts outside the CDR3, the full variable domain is NAGVMQNPRHLVRRRGQEARLRCSPMKGHSHVYWYRQLPEEGLKFMVYLQKENIIDESGMPKERFSAEFPKEGPSILRIQQVVRGDSAAYFCASSPYSGGTGNTIYFGEGSWLTVV.

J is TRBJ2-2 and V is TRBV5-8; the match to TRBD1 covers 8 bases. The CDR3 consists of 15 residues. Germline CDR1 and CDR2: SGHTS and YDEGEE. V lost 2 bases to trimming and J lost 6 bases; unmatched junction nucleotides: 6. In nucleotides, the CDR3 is TGTGCCAGCAGCTTTTTGCGACAGGGGTCCGGGGAGCTGTTTTTT. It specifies CASSFLRQGSGELFF.

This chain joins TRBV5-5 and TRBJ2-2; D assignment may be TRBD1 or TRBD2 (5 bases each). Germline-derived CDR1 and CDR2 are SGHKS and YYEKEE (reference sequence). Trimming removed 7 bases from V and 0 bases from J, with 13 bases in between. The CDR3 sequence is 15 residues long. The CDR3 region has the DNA TGTGCCAGCGGCACGGGGCGGTCGAACACCGGGGAGCTGTTTTTT. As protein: CASGTGRSNTGELFF.

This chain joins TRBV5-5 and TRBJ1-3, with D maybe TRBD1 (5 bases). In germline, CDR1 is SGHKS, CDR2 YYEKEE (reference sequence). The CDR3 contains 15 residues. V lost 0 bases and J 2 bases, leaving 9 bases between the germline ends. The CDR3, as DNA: TGTGCCAGCAGCTTGGCGGGGCCCCCTGGAAACACCATATATTTT. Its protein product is CASSLAGPPGNTIYF.

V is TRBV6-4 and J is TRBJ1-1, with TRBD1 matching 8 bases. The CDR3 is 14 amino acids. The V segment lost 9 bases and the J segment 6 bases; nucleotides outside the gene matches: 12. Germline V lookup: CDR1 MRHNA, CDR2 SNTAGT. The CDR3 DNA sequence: TGTGCCAGTAGACCCGGGACAGGCTACCCTGAAGCTTTCTTT. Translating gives CASRPGTGYPEAFF.

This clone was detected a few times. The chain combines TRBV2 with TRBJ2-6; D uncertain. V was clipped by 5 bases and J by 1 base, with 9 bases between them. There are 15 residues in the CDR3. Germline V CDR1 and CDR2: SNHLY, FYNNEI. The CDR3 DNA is TGTGCCAGCAGTCCCTCAGCGTCTGGGGCCAACGTCCTGACTTTC. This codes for CASSPSASGANVLTF.

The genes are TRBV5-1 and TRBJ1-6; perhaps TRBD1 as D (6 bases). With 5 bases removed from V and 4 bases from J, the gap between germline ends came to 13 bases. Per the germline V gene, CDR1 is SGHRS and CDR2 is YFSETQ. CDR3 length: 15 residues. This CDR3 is CASRQGSPYNSPLHF. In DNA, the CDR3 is TGCGCCAGCAGACAGGGATCCCCGTATAATTCACCCCTCCACTTT.

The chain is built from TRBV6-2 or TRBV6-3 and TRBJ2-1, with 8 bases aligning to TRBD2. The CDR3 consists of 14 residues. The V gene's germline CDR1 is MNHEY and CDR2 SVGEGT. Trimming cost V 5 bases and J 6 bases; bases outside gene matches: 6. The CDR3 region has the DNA TGTGCCAGCAGTGCGGGGGGCGCTATCAATGAGCAGTTCTTC. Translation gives CASSAGGAINEQFF.

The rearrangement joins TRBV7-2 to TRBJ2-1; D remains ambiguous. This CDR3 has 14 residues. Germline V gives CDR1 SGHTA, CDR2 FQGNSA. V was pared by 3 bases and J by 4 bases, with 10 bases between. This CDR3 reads CASSLDPAYNEQFF. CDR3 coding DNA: TGTGCCAGCAGCTTGGATCCGGCATACAATGAGCAGTTCTTC.

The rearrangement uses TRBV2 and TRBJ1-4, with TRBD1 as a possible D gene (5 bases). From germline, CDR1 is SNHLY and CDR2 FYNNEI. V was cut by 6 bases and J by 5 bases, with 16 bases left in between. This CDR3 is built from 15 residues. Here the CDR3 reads CASRDYPRGNEKLFF. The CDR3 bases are TGTGCCAGCAGGGATTACCCCCGGGGCAATGAAAAACTGTTTTTT.

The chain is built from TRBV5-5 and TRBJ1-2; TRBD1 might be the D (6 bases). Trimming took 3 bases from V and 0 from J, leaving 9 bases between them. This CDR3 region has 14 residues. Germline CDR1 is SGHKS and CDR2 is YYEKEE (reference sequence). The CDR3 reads CASSYRDSNYGYTF. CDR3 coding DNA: TGTGCCAGCAGCTACAGGGATTCTAACTATGGCTACACCTTC.

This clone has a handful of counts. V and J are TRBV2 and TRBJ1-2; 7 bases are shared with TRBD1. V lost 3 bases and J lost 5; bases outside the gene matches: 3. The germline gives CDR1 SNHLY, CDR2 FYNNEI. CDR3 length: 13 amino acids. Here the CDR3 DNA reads TGTGCCAGCAGTGATCAGGGGGGTTATGGCTACACCTTC. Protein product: CASSDQGGYGYTF. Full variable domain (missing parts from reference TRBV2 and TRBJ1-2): EPEVTQTPSHQVTQMGQEVILRCVPISNHLYFYWYRQILGQKVEFLVSFYNNEISEKSEIFDDQFSVERPDGSNFTLKIRSTKLEDSAMYFCASSDQGGYGYTFGSGTRLTVV.

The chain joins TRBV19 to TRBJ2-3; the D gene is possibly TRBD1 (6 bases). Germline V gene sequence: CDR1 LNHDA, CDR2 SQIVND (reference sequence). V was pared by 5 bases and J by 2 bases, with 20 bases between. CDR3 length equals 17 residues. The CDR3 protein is CASSLYRQAGNTDTQYF. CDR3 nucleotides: TGTGCCAGTAGTCTCTACCGACAGGCTGGGAACACAGATACGCAGTATTTT.

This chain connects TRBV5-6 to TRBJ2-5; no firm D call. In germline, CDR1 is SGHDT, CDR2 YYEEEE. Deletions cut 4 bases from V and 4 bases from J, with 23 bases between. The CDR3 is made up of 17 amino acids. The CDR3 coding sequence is TGTGCCAGCAGCGCAAGGGTACTCTACACCGGTGGAGAGACCCAGTACTTC. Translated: CASSARVLYTGGETQYF. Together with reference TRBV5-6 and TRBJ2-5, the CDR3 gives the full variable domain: DAGVTQSPTHLIKTRGQQVTLRCSPKSGHDTVSWYQQALGQGPQFIFQYYEEEERQRGNFPDRFSGHQFPNYSSELNVNALLLGDSALYLCASSARVLYTGGETQYFGPGTRLLVL.

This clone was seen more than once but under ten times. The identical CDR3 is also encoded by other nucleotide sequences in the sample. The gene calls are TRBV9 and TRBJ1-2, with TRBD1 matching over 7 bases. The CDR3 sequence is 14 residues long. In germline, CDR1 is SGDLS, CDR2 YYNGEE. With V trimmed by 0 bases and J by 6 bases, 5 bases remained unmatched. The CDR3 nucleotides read TGTGCCAGCAGCGTAGCGCAGGGGGGGGATGGCTACACCTTC. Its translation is CASSVAQGGDGYTF.

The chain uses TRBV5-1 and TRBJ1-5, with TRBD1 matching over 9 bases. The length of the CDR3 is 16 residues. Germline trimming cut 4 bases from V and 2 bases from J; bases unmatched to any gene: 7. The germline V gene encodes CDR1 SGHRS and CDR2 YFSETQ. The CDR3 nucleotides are TGCGCCAGCAGCCCGACAGGGGGGCGAGGCAATCAGCCCCAGCATTTT. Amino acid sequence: CASSPTGGRGNQPQHF.

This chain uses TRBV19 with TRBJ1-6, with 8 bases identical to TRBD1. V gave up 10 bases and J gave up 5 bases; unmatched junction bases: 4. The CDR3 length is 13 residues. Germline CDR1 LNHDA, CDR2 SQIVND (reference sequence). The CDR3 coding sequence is TGTGCCACCCGGACAGGGAATAATTCACCCCTCCACTTT. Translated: CATRTGNNSPLHF. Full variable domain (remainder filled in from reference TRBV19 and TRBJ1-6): DGGITQSPKYLFRKEGQNVTLSCEQNLNHDAMYWYRQDPGQGLRLIYYSQIVNDFQKGDIAEGYSVSREKKESFPLTVTSAQKNPTAFYLCATRTGNNSPLHFGNGTRLTVT.

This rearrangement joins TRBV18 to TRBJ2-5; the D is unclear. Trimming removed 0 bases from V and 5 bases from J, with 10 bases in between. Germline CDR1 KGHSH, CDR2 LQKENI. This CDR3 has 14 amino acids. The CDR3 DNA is TGTGCCAGCTCACCACCTGGCGAGGTGGAGACCCAGTACTTC. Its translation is CASSPPGEVETQYF. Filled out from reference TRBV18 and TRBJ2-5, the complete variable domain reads NAGVMQNPRHLVRRRGQEARLRCSPMKGHSHVYWYRQLPEEGLKFMVYLQKENIIDESGMPKERFSAEFPKEGPSILRIQQVVRGDSAAYFCASSPPGEVETQYFGPGTRLLVL.

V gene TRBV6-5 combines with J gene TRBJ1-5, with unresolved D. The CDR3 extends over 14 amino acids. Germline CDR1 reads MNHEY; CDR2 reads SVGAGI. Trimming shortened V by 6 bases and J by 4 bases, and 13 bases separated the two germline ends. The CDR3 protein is CASREALLNQPQHF. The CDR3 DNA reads TGTGCCAGCAGAGAGGCGCTATTGAATCAGCCCCAGCATTTT.

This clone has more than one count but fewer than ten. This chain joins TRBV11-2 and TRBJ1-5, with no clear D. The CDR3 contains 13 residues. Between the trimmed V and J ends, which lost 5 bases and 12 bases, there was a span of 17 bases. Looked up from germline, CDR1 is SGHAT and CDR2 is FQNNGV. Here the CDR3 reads CASSPSTYQSQHF. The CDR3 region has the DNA TGTGCCAGCAGCCCTAGCACTTATCAGAGCCAGCATTTT.

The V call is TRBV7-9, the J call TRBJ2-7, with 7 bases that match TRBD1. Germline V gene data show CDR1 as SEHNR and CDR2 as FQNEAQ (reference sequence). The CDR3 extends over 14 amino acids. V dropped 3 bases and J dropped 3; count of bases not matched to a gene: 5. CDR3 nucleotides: TGTGCCAGCAGCTTGGGGACAGCCTTCTACGAGCAGTACTTC. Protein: CASSLGTAFYEQYF. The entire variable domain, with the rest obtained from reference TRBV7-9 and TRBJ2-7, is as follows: DTGVSQNPRHKITKRGQNVTFRCDPISEHNRLYWYRQTLGQGPEFLTYFQNEAQLEKSRLLSDRFSAERPKGSFSTLEIQRTEQGDSAMYLCASSLGTAFYEQYFGPGTRLTVT.

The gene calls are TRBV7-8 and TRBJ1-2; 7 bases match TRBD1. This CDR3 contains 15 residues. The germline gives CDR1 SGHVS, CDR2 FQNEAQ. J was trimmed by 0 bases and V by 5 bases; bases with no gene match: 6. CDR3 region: CASSARGPANYGYTF. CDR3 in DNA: TGTGCCAGCAGCGCAAGGGGGCCAGCTAACTATGGCTACACCTTC.

CDR3 region: CASSFPTRNEKLFF. The DNA for the CDR3 is TGTGCCAGCAGCTTTCCCACGAGGAATGAAAAACTGTTTTTT. V gene TRBV5-6 combines with J gene TRBJ1-4, with no clear D. This CDR3 region has 14 residues. Germline CDR1 reads SGHDT; CDR2 reads YYEEEE. The V gene lost 2 bases and the J gene lost 5 bases, with 10 bases spanning the gap. The full variable domain, in which reference TRBV5-6 and TRBJ1-4 provide the parts outside the CDR3, is DAGVTQSPTHLIKTRGQQVTLRCSPKSGHDTVSWYQQALGQGPQFIFQYYEEEERQRGNFPDRFSGHQFPNYSSELNVNALLLGDSALYLCASSFPTRNEKLFFGSGTQLSVL.

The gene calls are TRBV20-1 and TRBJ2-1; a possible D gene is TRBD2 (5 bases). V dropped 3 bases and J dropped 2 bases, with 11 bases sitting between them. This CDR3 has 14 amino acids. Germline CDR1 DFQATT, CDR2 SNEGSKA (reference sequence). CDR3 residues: CSASLARAYNEQFF. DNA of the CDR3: TGCAGTGCTAGTTTAGCGAGAGCCTACAATGAGCAGTTCTTC.

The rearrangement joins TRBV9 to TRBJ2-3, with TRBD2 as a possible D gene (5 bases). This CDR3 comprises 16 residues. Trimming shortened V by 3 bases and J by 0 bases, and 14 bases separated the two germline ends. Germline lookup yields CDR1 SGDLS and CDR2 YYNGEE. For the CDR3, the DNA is TGTGCCAGCAGCGCCCATACTAGTGTTAGCACAGATACGCAGTATTTT. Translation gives CASSAHTSVSTDTQYF.

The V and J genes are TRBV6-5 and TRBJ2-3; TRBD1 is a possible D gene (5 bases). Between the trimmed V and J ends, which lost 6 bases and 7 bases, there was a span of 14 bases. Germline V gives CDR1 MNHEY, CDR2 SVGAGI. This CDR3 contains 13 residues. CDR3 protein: CASSPRDRYTQYF. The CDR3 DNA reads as TGTGCCAGCAGCCCCCGAGACAGATATACGCAGTATTTT.

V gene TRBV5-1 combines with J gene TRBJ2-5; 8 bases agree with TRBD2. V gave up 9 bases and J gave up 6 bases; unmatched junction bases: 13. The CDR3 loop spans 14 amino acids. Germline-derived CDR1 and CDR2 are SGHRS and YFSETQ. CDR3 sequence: CATSGGGTLKTQYF. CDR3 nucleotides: TGCGCCACCTCCGGGGGGGGGACTCTCAAGACCCAGTACTTC.